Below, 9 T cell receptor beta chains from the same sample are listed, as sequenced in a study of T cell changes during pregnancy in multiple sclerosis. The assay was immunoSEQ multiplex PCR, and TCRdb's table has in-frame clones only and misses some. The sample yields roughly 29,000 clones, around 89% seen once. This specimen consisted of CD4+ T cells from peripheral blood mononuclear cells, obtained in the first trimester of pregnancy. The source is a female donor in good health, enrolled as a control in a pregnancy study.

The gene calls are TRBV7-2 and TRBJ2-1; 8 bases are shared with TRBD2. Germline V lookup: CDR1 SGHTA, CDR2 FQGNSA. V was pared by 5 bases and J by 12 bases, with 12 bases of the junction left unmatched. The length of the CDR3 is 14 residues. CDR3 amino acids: CASSRSSGGTRQFF. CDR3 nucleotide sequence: TGTGCCAGCAGCCGTTCATCGGGGGGGACAAGGCAGTTCTTC. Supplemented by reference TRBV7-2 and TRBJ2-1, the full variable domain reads GAGVSQSPSNKVTEKGKDVELRCDPISGHTALYWYRQSLGQGLEFLIYFQGNSAPDKSGLPSDRFSAERTGGSVSTLTIQRTQQEDSAVYLCASSRSSGGTRQFFGPGTRLTVL.

The CDR3 nucleotides read TGTGCCAGCAGCTTAGGAGGTCTAGCGGGAAGTTCCTACAATGAGCAGTTCTTC. As protein: CASSLGGLAGSSYNEQFF. The gene calls are TRBV7-9 and TRBJ2-1, with 9 bases identical to TRBD2. Germline values: CDR1 SEHNR, CDR2 FQNEAQ (reference sequence). J gave up 1 base and V 1 base, and 8 bases lay outside the gene matches. CDR3 length: 18 amino acids.

This CDR3 reads CASSPSGGPTGELFF. CDR3 coding DNA: TGTGCCAGCAGCCCTAGCGGGGGACCCACCGGGGAGCTGTTTTTT. The chain combines TRBV5-4 with TRBJ2-2; 10 positions match TRBD2. Looked up from germline, CDR1 is SGHNT and CDR2 is YYREEE (reference sequence). The CDR3 loop spans 15 amino acids. The ends lost 4 bases at V and 4 bases at J; junction bases unmatched: 4.

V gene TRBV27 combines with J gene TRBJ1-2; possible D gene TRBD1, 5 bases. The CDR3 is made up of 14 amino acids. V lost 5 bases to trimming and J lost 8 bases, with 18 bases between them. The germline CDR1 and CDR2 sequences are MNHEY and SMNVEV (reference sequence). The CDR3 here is CASSAGPLTGGYTF. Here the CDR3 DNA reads TGTGCCAGCAGTGCGGGACCGCTCACGGGCGGCTACACCTTC.

CDR3 in amino acids: CASRLAGGPVGELFF. The CDR3 region has the DNA TGCGCCAGCAGACTAGCGGGAGGGCCTGTGGGGGAGCTGTTTTTT. This chain joins TRBV5-1 and TRBJ2-2; 13 nucleotides align to TRBD2. Germline CDR1 is SGHRS and CDR2 is YFSETQ. J was trimmed by 8 bases and V by 5 bases; bases with no gene match: 6. The CDR3 totals 15 residues.

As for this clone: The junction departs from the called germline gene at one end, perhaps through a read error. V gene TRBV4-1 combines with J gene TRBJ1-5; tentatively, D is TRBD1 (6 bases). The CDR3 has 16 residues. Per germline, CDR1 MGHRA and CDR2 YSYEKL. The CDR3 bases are TGCGCCAGCAGACAAGGAAGGGGGAGTCGGGATCAGCCCCAGCATTTT. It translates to CASRQGRGSRDQPQHF.

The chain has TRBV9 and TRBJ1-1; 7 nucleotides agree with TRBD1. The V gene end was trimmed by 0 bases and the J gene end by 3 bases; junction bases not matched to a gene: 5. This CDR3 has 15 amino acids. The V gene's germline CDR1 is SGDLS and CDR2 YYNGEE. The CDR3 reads CASSVGGGGYTEAFF. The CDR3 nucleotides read TGTGCCAGCAGCGTAGGAGGGGGCGGGTACACTGAAGCTTTCTTT.

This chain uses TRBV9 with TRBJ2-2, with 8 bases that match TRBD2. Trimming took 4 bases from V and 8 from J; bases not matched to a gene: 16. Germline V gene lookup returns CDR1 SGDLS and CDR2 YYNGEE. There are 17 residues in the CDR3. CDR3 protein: CASSTWTSPVESGELFF. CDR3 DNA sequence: TGTGCCAGCAGCACCTGGACTAGCCCTGTAGAGTCGGGGGAGCTGTTTTTT. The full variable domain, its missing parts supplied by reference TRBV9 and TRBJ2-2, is DSGVTQTPKHLITATGQRVTLRCSPRSGDLSVYWYQQSLDQGLQFLIQYYNGEERAKGNILERFSAQQFPDLHSELNLSSLELGDSALYFCASSTWTSPVESGELFFGEGSRLTVL.

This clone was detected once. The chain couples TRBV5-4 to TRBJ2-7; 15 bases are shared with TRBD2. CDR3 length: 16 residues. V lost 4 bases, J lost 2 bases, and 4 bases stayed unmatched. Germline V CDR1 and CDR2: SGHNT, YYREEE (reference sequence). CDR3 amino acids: CASSARTSGRAYEQYF. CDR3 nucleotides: TGTGCCAGCAGCGCAAGGACTAGCGGGAGGGCCTACGAGCAGTACTTC.